Sequencing of this TCR beta chain was carried out in a study of blood T cell repertoires in COVID-19. Study context: PBMCs, B-cell-depleted T cells, or T cells were the source of the cDNA or gDNA that made up the material.

The trim removed 5 bases at V and 4 bases at J, leaving 5 bases unmatched. The CDR3 consists of 15 residues. Germline V gives CDR1 SGHAT, CDR2 FQNNGV. Source study methods: How many nucleated cells were present was estimated from reference gene primer amplification. Clones were read by immunoSEQ multiplex PCR, and TCRdb kept only the in-frame ones, dropping some. V and J calls and clone size are copied from that table; D and trimming were computed from the DNA. The sample gives some 130,000 clones, 88% of which show up once; 2% to 2.5% is in the top ten. Input material: peripheral blood. The chain is built from TRBV11-2 and TRBJ2-7; TRBD2 matches at 13 bases. This sequence was found in a man in his 70s with active COVID-19. The CDR3 is CASSPTSGGMYEQYF. The DNA for the CDR3 is TGTGCCAGCAGCCCGACTAGCGGGGGGATGTACGAGCAGTACTTC.